This T cell receptor (beta chain) was sequenced in a study of graft-versus-host responses after intestinal transplantation (dated by TCRdb to about 2021). About the study as a whole: The transplants that recipients got were multivisceral, liver-intestinal, or isolated intestinal. Anti-thymocyte globulin induction was given to all recipients, followed by maintenance tacrolimus and steroids for approximately three years. Graft-versus-host and host-versus-graft alloreactive T cell clones were tracked in the graft, circulation and bone marrow after intestinal transplantation using bulk TCR-beta CDR3 sequencing. To identify alloreactive clones, pre-transplant mixed lymphocyte reaction products were sequenced and then compared with unstimulated pre-transplant donor and recipient T cells. A cohort of under 30 intestinal transplant recipients, including one retransplant, was enrolled, and a few patients lacking pretransplant specimens were excluded. Donor T cell macrochimerism was defined as a peak of at least 4% donor T cells among recipient peripheral blood mononuclear cells. Rather than being sequenced by the commercial service, samples from three later patients were sequenced in-house on an Illumina MiSeq and processed with MiXCR.

The method behind the library was the immunoSEQ multiplex PCR assay. For most patients, genomic DNA was isolated with the Qiagen DNeasy Blood and Tissue Kit and sent frozen to Adaptive Biotechnologies for TCR sequencing. High-throughput TCR-beta CDR3 sequencing of genomic DNA from most patients was performed by Adaptive Biotechnologies. The source study handled its data this way. Adaptive's ImmunoSEQ software supplied the TCR sequencing data for around 19 patients, while MiXCR and VDJtools were used to process a few other patients. CD4 versus CD8 sorting errors were corrected by removing sequences found in both subsets at a frequency ratio below 5:1. CDR3 nucleotide sequences shared between donor and recipient were removed because their origin could not be assigned. At least 2-fold expansion over unstimulated cells and a minimum CFSE-low frequency of 0.002% (template counts) or 0.001% (read counts) were required for clones to be classified as alloreactive. Mappable clones were those detected in sequenced pre-transplant spleen, lymph node, or MLR CFSE-low populations of the donor or recipient. The cumulative frequency of alloreactive clones was calculated as a percentage of all sequences, weighted by copy number. Not all clones reach the TCRdb copy of this immuneACCESS table, which keeps in-frame sequences only. Checked studies attribute under half of the gap to unresolved V genes and leave the rest unexplained. From that table come the V and J calls and clone size; the DNA was used to work out D and trimming. The sample data list around 100,000 clones, and over 85% of these were observed just once. 1.2% of the sample is taken by the ten largest.

This specimen's time point label, per the study, means: cells obtained before transplantation from donor or recipient. CD3+CD4+ and CD3+CD8+ populations were FACS-sorted from unstimulated pre-transplant donor and recipient cells taken from spleen or lymph nodes. Overall study results and their limits: GvH clones were detected in recipient bone marrow, and some of these GvH clones were observed earlier in ileal mucosa or blood, consistent with an intestinal mucosal origin. Peak levels of circulating GvH clones were associated with declines in HvG clones early after transplant. The conclusions were limited by the relatively low number and heterogeneity of the intestinal transplant patients. In the allografts of patients with donor T cell macrochimerism, GvH to HvG T cell clonal ratios were high.

Trimming at the junction amounts to 0 bases on V and 8 bases on J, and the germline ends lie 17 bases apart. The germline V gene specifies LGHNT as CDR1 and FRNRAP as CDR2. The CDR3 numbers 16 residues from cysteine through phenylalanine. The read is trimmed to its CDR3 DNA, 48 bases read in frame from base 1. About this clone: It lacks a known antigen. Base qualities are missing; no much larger clone stands one base away.

The chain uses TRBV12-5 and TRBJ2-1; tentative D gene TRBD2, with 7 bases matching. This receptor was identified in a human donor who received an intestinal transplant. The input for sequencing was unstimulated CD8+ T cells sorted from spleen or lymph node cells, taken before intestinal transplant. The sequence in DNA is TGTGCTAGTGGTTTGGTCTCGGGGGGCTTGGATGATGAGCAGTTCTTC. This translates into CASGLVSGGLDDEQFF.